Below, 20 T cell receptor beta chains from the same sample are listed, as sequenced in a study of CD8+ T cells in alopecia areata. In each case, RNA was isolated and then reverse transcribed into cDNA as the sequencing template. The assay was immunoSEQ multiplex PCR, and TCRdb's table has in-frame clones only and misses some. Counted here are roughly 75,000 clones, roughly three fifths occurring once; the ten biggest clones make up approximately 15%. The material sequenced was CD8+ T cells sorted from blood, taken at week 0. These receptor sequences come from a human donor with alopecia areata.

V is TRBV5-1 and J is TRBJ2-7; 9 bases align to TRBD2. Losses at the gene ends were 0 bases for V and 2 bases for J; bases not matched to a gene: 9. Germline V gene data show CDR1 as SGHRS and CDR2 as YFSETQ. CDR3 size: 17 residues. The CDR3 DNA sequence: TGCGCCAGCAGCTTGGATCAGGGGACTAGCAACACCTACGAGCAGTACTTC. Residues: CASSLDQGTSNTYEQYF.

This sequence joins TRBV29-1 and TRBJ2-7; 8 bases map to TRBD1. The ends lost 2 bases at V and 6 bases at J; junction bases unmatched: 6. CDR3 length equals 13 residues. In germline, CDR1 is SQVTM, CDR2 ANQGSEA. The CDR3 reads CSVEQGASAEQYF. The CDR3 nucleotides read TGCAGCGTTGAACAGGGGGCGTCCGCCGAGCAGTACTTC.

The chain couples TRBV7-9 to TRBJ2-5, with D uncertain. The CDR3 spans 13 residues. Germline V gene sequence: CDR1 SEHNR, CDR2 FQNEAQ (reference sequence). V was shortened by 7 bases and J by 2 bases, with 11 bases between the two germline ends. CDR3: CASTWAEQETQYF. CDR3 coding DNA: TGTGCCAGCACCTGGGCAGAGCAAGAGACCCAGTACTTC.

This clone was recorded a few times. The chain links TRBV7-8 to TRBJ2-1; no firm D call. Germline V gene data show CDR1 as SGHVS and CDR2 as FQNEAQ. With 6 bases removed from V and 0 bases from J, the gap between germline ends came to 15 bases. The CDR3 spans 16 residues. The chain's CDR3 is CASSLWELTSYNEQFF. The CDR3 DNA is TGTGCCAGCAGTTTATGGGAACTAACCTCCTACAATGAGCAGTTCTTC.

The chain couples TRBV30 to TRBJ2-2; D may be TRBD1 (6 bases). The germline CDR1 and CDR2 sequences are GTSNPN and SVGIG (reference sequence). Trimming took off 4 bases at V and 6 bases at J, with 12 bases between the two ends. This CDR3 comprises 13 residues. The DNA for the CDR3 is TGTGCCTGGACCCTTACAGGGTCCGGGGAGCTGTTTTTT. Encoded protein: CAWTLTGSGELFF. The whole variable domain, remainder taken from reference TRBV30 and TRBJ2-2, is SQTIHQWPATLVQPVGSPLSLECTVEGTSNPNLYWYRQAAGRGLQLLFYSVGIGQISSEVPQNLSASRPQDRQFILSSKKLLLSDSGFYLCAWTLTGSGELFFGEGSRLTVL.

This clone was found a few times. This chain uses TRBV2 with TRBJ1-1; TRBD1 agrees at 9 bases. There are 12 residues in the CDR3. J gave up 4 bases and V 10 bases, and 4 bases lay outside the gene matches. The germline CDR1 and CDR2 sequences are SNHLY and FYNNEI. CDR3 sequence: CANDRGSTEAFF. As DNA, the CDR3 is TGTGCCAACGACAGGGGGTCCACTGAAGCTTTCTTT.

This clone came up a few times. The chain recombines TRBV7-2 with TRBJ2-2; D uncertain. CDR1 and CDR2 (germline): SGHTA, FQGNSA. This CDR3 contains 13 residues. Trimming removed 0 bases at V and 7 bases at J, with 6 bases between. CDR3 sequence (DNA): TGTGCCAGCAGCTTAGCTCGGGTCGGGGAGCTGTTTTTT. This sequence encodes CASSLARVGELFF.

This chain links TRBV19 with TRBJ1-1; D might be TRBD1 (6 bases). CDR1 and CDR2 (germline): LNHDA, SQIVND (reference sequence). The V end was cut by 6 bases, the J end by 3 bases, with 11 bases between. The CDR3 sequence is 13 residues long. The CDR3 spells CASSQGRHTEAFF. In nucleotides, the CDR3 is TGTGCCAGTAGCCAGGGGAGGCACACTGAAGCTTTCTTT. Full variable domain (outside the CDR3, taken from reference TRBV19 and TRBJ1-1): DGGITQSPKYLFRKEGQNVTLSCEQNLNHDAMYWYRQDPGQGLRLIYYSQIVNDFQKGDIAEGYSVSREKKESFPLTVTSAQKNPTAFYLCASSQGRHTEAFFGQGTRLTVV.

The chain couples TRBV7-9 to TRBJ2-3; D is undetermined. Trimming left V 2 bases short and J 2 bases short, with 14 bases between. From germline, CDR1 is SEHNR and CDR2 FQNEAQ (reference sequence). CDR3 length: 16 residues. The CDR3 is CASSLTRVLDTDTQYF. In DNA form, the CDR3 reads TGTGCCAGCAGCTTAACCCGGGTCTTGGACACAGATACGCAGTATTTT.

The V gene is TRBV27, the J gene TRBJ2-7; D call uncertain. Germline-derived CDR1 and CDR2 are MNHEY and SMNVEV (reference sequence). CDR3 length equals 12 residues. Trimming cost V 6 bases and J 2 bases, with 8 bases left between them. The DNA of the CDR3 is TGTGCCAGCAGGGACGGAGCCTACGAGCAGTACTTC. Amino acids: CASRDGAYEQYF.

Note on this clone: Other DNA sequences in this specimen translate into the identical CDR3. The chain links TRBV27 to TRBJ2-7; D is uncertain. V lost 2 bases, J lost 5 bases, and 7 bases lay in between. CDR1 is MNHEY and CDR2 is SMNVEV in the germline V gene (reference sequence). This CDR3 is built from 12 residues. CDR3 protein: CASSLVGDEQYF. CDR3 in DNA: TGTGCCAGCAGTTTAGTTGGGGACGAGCAGTACTTC.

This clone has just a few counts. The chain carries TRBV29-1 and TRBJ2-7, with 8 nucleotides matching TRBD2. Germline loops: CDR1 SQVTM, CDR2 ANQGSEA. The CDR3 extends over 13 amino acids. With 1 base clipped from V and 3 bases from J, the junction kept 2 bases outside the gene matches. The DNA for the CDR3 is TGCAGCGTTGAAGTAGCGGGGTACTACGAGCAGTACTTC. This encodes CSVEVAGYYEQYF.

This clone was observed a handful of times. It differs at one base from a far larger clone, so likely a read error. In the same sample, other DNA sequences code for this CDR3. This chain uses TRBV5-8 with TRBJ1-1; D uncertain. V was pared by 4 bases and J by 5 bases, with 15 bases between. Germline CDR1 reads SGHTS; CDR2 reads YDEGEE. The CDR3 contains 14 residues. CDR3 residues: CASSQVSARTEAFF. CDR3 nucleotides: TGTGCCAGCAGCCAAGTGAGTGCGAGAACTGAAGCTTTCTTT.

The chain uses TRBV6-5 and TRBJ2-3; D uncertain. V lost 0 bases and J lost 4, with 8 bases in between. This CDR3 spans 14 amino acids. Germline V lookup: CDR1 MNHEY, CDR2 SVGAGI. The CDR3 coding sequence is TGTGCCAGCAGTTACTCTGTAAGGGCAGATACGCAGTATTTT. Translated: CASSYSVRADTQYF.

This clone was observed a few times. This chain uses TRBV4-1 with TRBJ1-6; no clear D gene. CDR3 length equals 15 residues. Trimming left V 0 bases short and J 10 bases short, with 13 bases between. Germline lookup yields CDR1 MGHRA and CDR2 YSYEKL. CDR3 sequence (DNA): TGCGCCAGCAGCCAAGATCCGGCAGAACGATCACCCCTCCACTTT. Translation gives CASSQDPAERSPLHF.

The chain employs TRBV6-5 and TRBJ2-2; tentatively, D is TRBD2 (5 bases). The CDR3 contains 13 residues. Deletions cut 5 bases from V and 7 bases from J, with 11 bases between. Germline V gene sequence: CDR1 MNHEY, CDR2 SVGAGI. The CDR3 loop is CASSPISGGELFF. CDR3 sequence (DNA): TGTGCCAGCAGTCCGATAAGCGGCGGGGAGCTGTTTTTT.

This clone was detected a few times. CDR3 nucleotides: TGTGCCAGCAGCTCAGACCAGGGGATTAAACCATACGAGCAGTACTTC. This translates into CASSSDQGIKPYEQYF. This chain uses TRBV5-6 with TRBJ2-7; tentative D call: TRBD1 (6 bases). CDR1 is SGHDT and CDR2 is YYEEEE in the germline V gene. V was trimmed by 3 bases and J by 4 bases, leaving 20 bases between them. This CDR3 is 16 amino acids long.

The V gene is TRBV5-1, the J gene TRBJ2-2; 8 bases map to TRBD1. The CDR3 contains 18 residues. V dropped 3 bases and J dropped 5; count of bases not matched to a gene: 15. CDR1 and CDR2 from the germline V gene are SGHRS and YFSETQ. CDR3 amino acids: CASSSGQDESLWTGELFF. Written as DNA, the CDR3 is TGCGCCAGCAGCTCGGGACAGGATGAATCTTTGTGGACCGGGGAGCTGTTTTTT.

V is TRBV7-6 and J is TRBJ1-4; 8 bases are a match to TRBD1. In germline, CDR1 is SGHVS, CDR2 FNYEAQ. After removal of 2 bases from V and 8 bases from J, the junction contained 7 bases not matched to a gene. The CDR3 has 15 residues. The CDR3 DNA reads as TGTGCCAGCAGCTTACGCCAGGGGGCAGGGGAAAAACTGTTTTTT. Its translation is CASSLRQGAGEKLFF.

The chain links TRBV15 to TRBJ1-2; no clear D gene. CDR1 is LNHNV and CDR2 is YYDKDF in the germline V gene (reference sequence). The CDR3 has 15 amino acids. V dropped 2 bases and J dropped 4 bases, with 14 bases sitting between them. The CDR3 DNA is TGTGCCACCAGCAGAAGGCAGCCAGCCCTCTATGGCTACACCTTC. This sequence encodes CATSRRQPALYGYTF.